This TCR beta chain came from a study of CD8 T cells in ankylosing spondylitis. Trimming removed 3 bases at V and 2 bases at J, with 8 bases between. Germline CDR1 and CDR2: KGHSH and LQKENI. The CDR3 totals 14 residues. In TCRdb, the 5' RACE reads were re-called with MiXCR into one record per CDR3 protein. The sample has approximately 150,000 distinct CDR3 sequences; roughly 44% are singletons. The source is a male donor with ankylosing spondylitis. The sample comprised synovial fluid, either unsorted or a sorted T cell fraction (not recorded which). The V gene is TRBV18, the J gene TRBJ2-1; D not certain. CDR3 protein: CASSPQAPYNEQFF. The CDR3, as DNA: TGTGCCAGCTCACCTCAAGCCCCCTACAATGAGCAGTTCTTC.